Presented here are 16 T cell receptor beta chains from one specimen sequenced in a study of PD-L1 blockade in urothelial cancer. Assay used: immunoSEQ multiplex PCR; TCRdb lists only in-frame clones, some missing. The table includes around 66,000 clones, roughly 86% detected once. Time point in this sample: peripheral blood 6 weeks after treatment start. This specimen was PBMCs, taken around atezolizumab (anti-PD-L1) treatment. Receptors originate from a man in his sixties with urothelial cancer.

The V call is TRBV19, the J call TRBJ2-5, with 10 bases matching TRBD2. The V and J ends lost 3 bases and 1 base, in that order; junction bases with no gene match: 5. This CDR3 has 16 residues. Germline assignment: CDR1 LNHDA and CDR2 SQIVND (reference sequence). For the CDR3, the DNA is TGTGCCAGTAGTATTGGGCTAGCGGGGGCCCAAGAGACCCAGTACTTC. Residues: CASSIGLAGAQETQYF.

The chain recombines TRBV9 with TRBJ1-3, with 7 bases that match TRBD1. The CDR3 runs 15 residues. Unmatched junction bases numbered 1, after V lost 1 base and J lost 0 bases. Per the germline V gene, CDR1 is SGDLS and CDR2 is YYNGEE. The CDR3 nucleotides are TGTGCCAGCAGCGTATCAGGGGGCTCTGGAAACACCATATATTTT. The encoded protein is CASSVSGGSGNTIYF.

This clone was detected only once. The CDR3 coding sequence is TGTGCCTGGAGTCCTAGCGCTAGTTACAATGAGCAGTTCTTC. It translates to CAWSPSASYNEQFF. The genes are TRBV30 and TRBJ2-1, with D possibly matching TRBD2 (6 bases). CDR1 is GTSNPN, CDR2 SVGIG, per germline (reference sequence). V lost 2 bases to trimming and J lost 4 bases, with 12 bases between them. This CDR3 contains 14 residues. Supplemented by reference TRBV30 and TRBJ2-1, the full variable domain reads SQTIHQWPATLVQPVGSPLSLECTVEGTSNPNLYWYRQAAGRGLQLLFYSVGIGQISSEVPQNLSASRPQDRQFILSSKKLLLSDSGFYLCAWSPSASYNEQFFGPGTRLTVL.

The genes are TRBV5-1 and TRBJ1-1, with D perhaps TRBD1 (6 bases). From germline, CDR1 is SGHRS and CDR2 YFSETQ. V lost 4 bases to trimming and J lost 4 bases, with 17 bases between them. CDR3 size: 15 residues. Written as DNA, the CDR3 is TGCGCCAGCAGCCCATTACAGGGAGGGGTCACTGAAGCTTTCTTT. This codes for CASSPLQGGVTEAFF.

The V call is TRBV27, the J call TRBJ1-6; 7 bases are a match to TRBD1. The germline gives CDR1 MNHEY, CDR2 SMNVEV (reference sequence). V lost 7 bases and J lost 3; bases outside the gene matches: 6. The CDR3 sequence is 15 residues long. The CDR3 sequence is CASNRRDSYNSPLHF. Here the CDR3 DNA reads TGTGCCAGCAATCGCCGGGACAGCTATAATTCACCCCTCCACTTT.

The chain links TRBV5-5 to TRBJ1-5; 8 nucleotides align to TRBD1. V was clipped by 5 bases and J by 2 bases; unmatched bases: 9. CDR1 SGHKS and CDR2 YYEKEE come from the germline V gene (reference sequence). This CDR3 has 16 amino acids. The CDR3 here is CASRSDRAGGNQPQHF. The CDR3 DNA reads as TGTGCCAGCAGATCGGACAGGGCGGGAGGCAATCAGCCCCAGCATTTT.

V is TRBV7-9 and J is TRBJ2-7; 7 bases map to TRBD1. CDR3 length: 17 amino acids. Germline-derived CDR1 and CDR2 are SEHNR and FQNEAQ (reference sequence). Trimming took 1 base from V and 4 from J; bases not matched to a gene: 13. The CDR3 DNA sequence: TGTGCCAGCAGCTTAGTTTCTGGGACAGCCCAAATATACGAGCAGTACTTC. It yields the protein CASSLVSGTAQIYEQYF.

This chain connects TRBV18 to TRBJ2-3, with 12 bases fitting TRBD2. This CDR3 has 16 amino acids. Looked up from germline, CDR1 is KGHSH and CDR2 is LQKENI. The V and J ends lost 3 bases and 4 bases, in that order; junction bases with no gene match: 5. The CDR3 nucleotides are TGTGCCAGCTCACCTAGGTGGACTAGCGGGGCAGATACGCAGTATTTT. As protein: CASSPRWTSGADTQYF.

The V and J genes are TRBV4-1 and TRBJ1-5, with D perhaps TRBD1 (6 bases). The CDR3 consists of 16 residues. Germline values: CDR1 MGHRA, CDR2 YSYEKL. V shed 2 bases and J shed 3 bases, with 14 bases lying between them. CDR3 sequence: CASSQSTTGINQPQHF. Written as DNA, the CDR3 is TGCGCCAGCAGCCAATCCACCACAGGGATCAATCAGCCCCAGCATTTT.

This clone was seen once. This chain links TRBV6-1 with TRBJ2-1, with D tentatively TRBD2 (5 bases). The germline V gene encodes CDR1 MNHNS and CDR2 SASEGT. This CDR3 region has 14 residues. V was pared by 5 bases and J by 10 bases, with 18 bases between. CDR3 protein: CASSILGGEYEQFF. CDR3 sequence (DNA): TGTGCCAGCAGTATCCTTGGTGGGGAGTACGAGCAGTTCTTC.

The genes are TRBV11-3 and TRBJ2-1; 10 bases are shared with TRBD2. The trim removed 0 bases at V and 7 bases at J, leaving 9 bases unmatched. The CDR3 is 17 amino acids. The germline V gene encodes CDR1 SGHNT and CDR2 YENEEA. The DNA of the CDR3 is TGTGCCAGCAGCTTAGAAGGGGCTAGCGGGAGTTTTAATGAGCAGTTCTTC. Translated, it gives CASSLEGASGSFNEQFF.

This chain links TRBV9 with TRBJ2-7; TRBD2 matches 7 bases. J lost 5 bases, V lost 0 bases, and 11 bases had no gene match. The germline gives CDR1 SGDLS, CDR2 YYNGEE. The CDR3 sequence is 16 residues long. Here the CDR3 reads CASSVASGNALNEQYF. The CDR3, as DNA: TGTGCCAGCAGCGTAGCTAGCGGAAACGCTTTGAACGAGCAGTACTTC.

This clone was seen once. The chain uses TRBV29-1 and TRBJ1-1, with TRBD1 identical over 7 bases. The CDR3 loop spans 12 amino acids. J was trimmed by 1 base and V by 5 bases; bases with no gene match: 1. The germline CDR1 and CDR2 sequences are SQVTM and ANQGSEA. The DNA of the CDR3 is TGCAGCGTTCGGACAGGGAACACTGAAGCTTTCTTT. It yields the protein CSVRTGNTEAFF.

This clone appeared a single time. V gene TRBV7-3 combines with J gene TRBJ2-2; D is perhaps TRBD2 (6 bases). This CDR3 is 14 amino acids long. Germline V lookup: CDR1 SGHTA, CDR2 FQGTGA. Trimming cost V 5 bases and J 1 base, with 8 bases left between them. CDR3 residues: CASSRDLNTGELFF. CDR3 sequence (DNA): TGTGCCAGCAGCCGGGACTTGAACACCGGGGAGCTGTTTTTT.

CDR3 loop: CASSRDRSDTGELFF. As DNA, the CDR3 is TGTGCCAGCAGTCGGGACAGGTCCGACACCGGGGAGCTGTTTTTT. V gene TRBV6-6 combines with J gene TRBJ2-2; 8 positions match TRBD1. The CDR3 extends over 15 amino acids. J lost 3 bases, V lost 5 bases, and 5 bases had no gene match. CDR1 and CDR2 (germline): MNHNY, SVGAGI (reference sequence).

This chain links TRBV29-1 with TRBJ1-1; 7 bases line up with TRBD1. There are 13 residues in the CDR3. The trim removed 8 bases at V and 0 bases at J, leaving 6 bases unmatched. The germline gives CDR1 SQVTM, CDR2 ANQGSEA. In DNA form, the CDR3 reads TGCAGCTTCGAGACAGGGTTGAACACTGAAGCTTTCTTT. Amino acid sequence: CSFETGLNTEAFF.